These 30 T cell receptor beta chains came from one sample sequenced in a study of T cells expressing NK-cell markers. TCRdb re-called the 5' RACE reads and gives one entry per CDR3 protein, without DNA. The ten most abundant clones cover 1.4% of a sample with about half a million distinct CDR3 sequences. The sequenced sample consisted of blood T cells: a sorted CD56 or NKG2C T cell subset, CD4+ or CD8+ T cells, or bulk PBMC T cells (not recorded which). The receptors originated from a woman aged 45-60 years in good health.

The chain has TRBV27 and TRBJ2-7; TCRdb returns TRBD2, unconfirmable since there is no DNA. CDR3 length: 14 amino acids. The germline V gene has CDR1 MNHEY and CDR2 SMNVEV (reference sequence). Here the CDR3 reads CASSLVAGVYEQYF.

The V gene is TRBV20-1, the J gene TRBJ2-1; TCRdb reports TRBD2, a call that lacks DNA to check it against. CDR3 length: 12 residues. The V gene's germline CDR1 is DFQATT and CDR2 SNEGSKA (reference sequence). Here the CDR3 reads CSARLVSNEQFF.

The CDR3: CAIPSQGEGKETQYF. V is TRBV2 and J is TRBJ2-5; absent DNA, TCRdb's TRBD1 call cannot be checked. The V gene's germline CDR1 is SNHLY and CDR2 FYNNEI. The CDR3 is made up of 15 amino acids.

The chain carries TRBV20-1 and TRBJ1-1. The length of the CDR3 is 13 residues. The V gene's germline CDR1 is DFQATT and CDR2 SNEGSKA (reference sequence). CDR3 in amino acids: CSYLMRKDTEAFF.

The chain couples TRBV5-1 to TRBJ1-4; TCRdb's assignment of TRBD1 cannot be checked, as there is no DNA. The germline V gene has CDR1 SGHRS and CDR2 YFSETQ. The CDR3 is 14 amino acids. This CDR3 is CASSLVAGAEKLFF.

The rearrangement links TRBV2 to TRBJ2-5; the D gene TCRdb calls, TRBD2, cannot be checked with no DNA. The CDR3 spans 16 residues. Germline CDR1 reads SNHLY; CDR2 reads FYNNEI. CDR3 region: CASSGIAPLPQETQYF.

The gene calls are TRBV5-5 and TRBJ2-1; TCRdb's D gene call, TRBD1, goes unchecked for lack of DNA. CDR3 length: 18 residues. Germline CDR1 and CDR2: SGHKS and YYEKEE (reference sequence). Here the CDR3 reads CASRAIGGPLSSYNEQFF.

CDR3 protein: CASSLWLADEQFF. The genes are TRBV5-4 and TRBJ2-1; as DNA is missing, the TRBD2 call by TCRdb cannot be tested. The germline CDR1 and CDR2 sequences are SGHNT and YYREEE (reference sequence). CDR3 size: 13 residues.

The chain recombines TRBV6-1 with TRBJ2-5; TCRdb picks TRBD2, but there is no DNA to check that call. CDR1 and CDR2 from the germline V gene are MNHNS and SASEGT. The CDR3 has 14 residues. CDR3: CASSGPTSQETQYF.

The chain employs TRBV12-3 or TRBV12-4 and TRBJ1-2. The CDR3 covers 15 residues. The CDR3 loop reads CASSLSGGWSYGYTF.

V is TRBV5-1 and J is TRBJ2-7. The CDR3 spans 15 residues. From germline, CDR1 is SGHRS and CDR2 YFSETQ. CDR3 residues: CASSTNRQDSYEQYF.

This chain links TRBV4-1 with TRBJ2-1. This CDR3 comprises 14 residues. The germline V gene has CDR1 MGHRA and CDR2 YSYEKL. The CDR3 sequence is CASSRDYSWDEQFF.

The chain employs TRBV6-5 and TRBJ2-7. CDR1 MNHEY and CDR2 SVGAGI come from the germline V gene. The CDR3 totals 15 residues. The CDR3 spells CASSYSPQLAYEQYF.

This chain joins TRBV24-1 and TRBJ2-7; with no DNA, the TCRdb D assignment of TRBD2 cannot be verified. The CDR3 spans 15 residues. Germline lookup yields CDR1 KGHDR and CDR2 SFDVKD. The chain's CDR3 is CATSDLSSGRYEQYF.

The chain has TRBV6-5 and TRBJ2-2; the D call from TCRdb, TRBD2, cannot be confirmed without DNA. This CDR3 spans 17 amino acids. Germline-derived CDR1 and CDR2 are MNHEY and SVGAGI. CDR3 residues: CASSYSSAGLGTGELFF.

The gene calls are TRBV6-2 or TRBV6-3 and TRBJ2-2. Germline CDR1 is MNHEY and CDR2 is SVGEGT. This CDR3 is 13 amino acids long. Here the CDR3 reads CASRIVVAGELFF.

The chain carries TRBV7-9 and TRBJ2-2. Germline V gives CDR1 SEHNR, CDR2 FQNEAQ (reference sequence). CDR3 length equals 15 residues. The CDR3 reads CASSLSPSLTGELFF.

The rearrangement joins TRBV6-1 to TRBJ2-2. The CDR3 covers 13 residues. The germline V gene encodes CDR1 MNHNS and CDR2 SASEGT. The CDR3 protein is CASSFLQTGELFF.

J is TRBJ2-1 and V is TRBV24-1; with no DNA, the TCRdb D assignment of TRBD2 cannot be verified. Germline values: CDR1 KGHDR, CDR2 SFDVKD. CDR3 length equals 15 residues. The CDR3 here is CATSDYRGLAYEQFF.

The chain is built from TRBV10-3 and TRBJ2-1. This CDR3 has 13 amino acids. The germline gives CDR1 ENHRY, CDR2 SYGVKD. The CDR3 protein is CAINQKLMDEQFF.

The CDR3 is CASSGYGANVLTF. The chain links TRBV7-8 to TRBJ2-6. CDR1 and CDR2 from the germline V gene are SGHVS and FQNEAQ. The CDR3 contains 13 residues. Drawing the rest from reference TRBV7-8 and TRBJ2-6, the complete variable domain is GAGVSQSPRYKVAKRGQDVALRCDPISGHVSLFWYQQALGQGPEFLTYFQNEAQLDKSGLPSDRFFAERPEGSVSTLKIQRTQQEDSAVYLCASSGYGANVLTFGAGSRLTVL.

The chain is built from TRBV5-1 and TRBJ2-3; the D call of TRBD2 rests on TCRdb alone, since no DNA is present to check it. Germline CDR1 SGHRS, CDR2 YFSETQ. CDR3 length: 15 residues. The CDR3 loop reads CASSPAGDWADTQYF.

The chain has TRBV14 and TRBJ1-1; with no DNA, the TCRdb D assignment of TRBD1 cannot be verified. Per germline, CDR1 SGHDN and CDR2 FVKESK. This CDR3 contains 13 residues. CDR3 sequence: CASSQIQTGEAFF. The variable domain in full, completed from reference TRBV14 and TRBJ1-1, reads EAGVTQFPSHSVIEKGQTVTLRCDPISGHDNLYWYRRVMGKEIKFLLHFVKESKQDESGMPNNRFLAERTGGTYSTLKVQPAELEDSGVYFCASSQIQTGEAFFGQGTRLTVV.

The chain uses TRBV4-1 and TRBJ2-1. The CDR3 length is 16 residues. Germline V gene sequence: CDR1 MGHRA, CDR2 YSYEKL. CDR3 sequence reads: CASSHATGSSYNEQFF.

The gene calls are TRBV15 and TRBJ1-6; TCRdb's D call, TRBD1, is unchecked because there is no DNA. The CDR3 covers 15 residues. The germline gives CDR1 LNHNV, CDR2 YYDKDF (reference sequence). The CDR3 sequence is CATSRDRVQGSPLHF.

V usage is TRBV3-1 and J usage is TRBJ1-4; with no DNA, the TCRdb D assignment of TRBD1 cannot be verified. Germline loops: CDR1 LGHDT, CDR2 YNNKEL (reference sequence). This CDR3 region has 14 residues. CDR3: CASSQGQLGEKLFF.

J is TRBJ2-1 and V is TRBV12-3 or TRBV12-4; TCRdb returns TRBD2, unconfirmable since there is no DNA. This CDR3 is built from 17 residues. The CDR3 here is CASSFGQGPSSYNEQFF.

This chain connects TRBV3-1 to TRBJ1-1; TCRdb calls TRBD1, which cannot be checked without DNA. The CDR3 covers 14 residues. Germline V lookup: CDR1 LGHDT, CDR2 YNNKEL (reference sequence). The CDR3 reads CASSRPDRGHEAFF.

This chain links TRBV27 with TRBJ2-1; as DNA is missing, the TRBD2 call by TCRdb cannot be tested. In germline, CDR1 is MNHEY, CDR2 SMNVEV (reference sequence). This CDR3 is built from 13 residues. The CDR3 is CASSGRLASEQFF.

The chain links TRBV2 to TRBJ2-2. This CDR3 region has 12 residues. CDR1 is SNHLY, CDR2 FYNNEI, per germline. The chain's CDR3 is CASTFDTGELFF.